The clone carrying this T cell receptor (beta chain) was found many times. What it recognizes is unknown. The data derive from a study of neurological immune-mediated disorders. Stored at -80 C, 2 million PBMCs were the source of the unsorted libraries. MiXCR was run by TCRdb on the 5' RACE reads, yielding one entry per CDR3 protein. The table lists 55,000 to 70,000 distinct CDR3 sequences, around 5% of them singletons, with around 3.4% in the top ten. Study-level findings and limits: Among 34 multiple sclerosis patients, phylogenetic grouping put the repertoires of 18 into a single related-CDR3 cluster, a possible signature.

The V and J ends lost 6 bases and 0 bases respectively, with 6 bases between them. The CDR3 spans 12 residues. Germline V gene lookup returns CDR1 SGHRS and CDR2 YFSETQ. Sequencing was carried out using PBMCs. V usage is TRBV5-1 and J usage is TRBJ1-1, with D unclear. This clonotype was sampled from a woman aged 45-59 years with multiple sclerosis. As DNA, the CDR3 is TGCGCCAGCAAGAGGGTGAACACTGAAGCTTTCTTT. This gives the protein CASKRVNTEAFF.